The T cell receptor (beta chain) under discussion was sequenced for a study of beta chain features in type 1 diabetes. CDR3 length equals 15 residues. Trimming at V came to 3 bases and at J to 8 bases, leaving 7 bases not matched to a gene. The germline CDR1 and CDR2 sequences are SGHAT and FQNNGV. Without exception, sorted populations had purity beyond 95%. Expressed TCRB transcripts got sequenced, as all isolated RNA was reverse transcribed. Sequencing used immunoSEQ multiplex PCR; TCRdb keeps in-frame clones, though not all of them. The sample lists hundreds of thousands of clones, approximately 28% seen once, with 0.05% to 0.07% in the top ten. This clone turned up a few times.

The sample taken for sequencing was naive CD4+ T cells from blood. The chain combines TRBV11-2 with TRBJ2-1; TRBD2 matches at 10 bases. This sequence originates from a man aged 18-30 years in good health. The CDR3 bases are TGTGCCAGCAGCTTTAGCGGGAGGAGGGACGATGAGCAGTTCTTC. Its translation is CASSFSGRRDDEQFF.